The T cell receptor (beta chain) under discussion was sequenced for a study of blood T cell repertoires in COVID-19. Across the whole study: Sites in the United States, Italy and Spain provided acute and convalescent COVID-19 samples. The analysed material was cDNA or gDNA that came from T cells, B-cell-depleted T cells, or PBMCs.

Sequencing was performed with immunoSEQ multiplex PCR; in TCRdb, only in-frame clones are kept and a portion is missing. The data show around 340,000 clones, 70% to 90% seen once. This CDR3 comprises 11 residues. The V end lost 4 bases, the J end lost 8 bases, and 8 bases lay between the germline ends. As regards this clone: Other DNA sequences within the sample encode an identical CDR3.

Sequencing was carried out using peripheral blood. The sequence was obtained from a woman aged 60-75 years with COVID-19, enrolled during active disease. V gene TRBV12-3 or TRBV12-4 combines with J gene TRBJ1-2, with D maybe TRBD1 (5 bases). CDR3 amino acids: CASSSGYGYTF. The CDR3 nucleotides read TGTGCCAGCAGTTCAGGGTACGGCTACACCTTC.